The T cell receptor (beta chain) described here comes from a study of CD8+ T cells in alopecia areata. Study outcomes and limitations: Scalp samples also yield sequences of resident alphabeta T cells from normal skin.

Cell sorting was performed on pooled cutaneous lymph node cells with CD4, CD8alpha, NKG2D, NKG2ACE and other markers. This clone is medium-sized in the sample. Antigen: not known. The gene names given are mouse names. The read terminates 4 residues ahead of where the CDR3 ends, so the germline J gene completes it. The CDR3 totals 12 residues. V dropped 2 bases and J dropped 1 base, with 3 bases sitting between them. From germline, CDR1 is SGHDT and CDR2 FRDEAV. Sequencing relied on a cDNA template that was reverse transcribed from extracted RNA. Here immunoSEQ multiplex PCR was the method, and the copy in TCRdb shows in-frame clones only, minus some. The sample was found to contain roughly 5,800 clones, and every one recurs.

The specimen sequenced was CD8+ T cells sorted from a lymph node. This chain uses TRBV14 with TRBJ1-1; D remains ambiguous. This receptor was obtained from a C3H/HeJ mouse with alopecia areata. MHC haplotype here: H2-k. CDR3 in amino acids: CASSFGNTEVFF. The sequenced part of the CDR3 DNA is TGTGCCAGCAGTTTTGGGAACACA.